These T cell receptor beta chains were read from a single sample in a study of post-analysis software for immune sequencing data. TCRdb called the PCR reads again in MiXCR, with one record for every CDR3 protein. The sample contains hundreds of thousands of distinct CDR3 sequences, roughly 46% of which appear only once. The sample was blood. The receptors originated from a girl aged 5 to 17 with multiple sclerosis. Both conserved end residues are part of each CDR3. Each record gives: V gene, J gene, clone size, D gene, CDR3 DNA, CDR3 protein. A D gene is named only where the DNA matches it firmly. Clone size is stated in some rows and not others, as once, few, many or a class when expanded.

V: TRBV5-1
J: TRBJ2-7
size: many
D: TRBD1
DNA: TGTGCCAGCAGGGAACAGGGGGTTAACGAGCAGTACTTC
CDR3: CASREQGVNEQYF

V: TRBV5-1
J: TRBJ1-4
size: -
D: TRBD1
DNA: TGCGCCAGCAGCGGACAGGGGGTTAATGAAAAACTGTTTTTT
CDR3: CASSGQGVNEKLFF

V: TRBV5-1
J: TRBJ2-5
size: -
D: TRBD1
DNA: TGCGCCAGCAGCTTGACAGGGGCCCTCCAAGAGACCCAGTACTTC
CDR3: CASSLTGALQETQYF

V: TRBV11-2
J: TRBJ2-7
size: -
D: TRBD2
DNA: TGTGCCAGCAGCTTACTAGCGGTTCTTTCCTACGAGCAGTACTTC
CDR3: CASSLLAVLSYEQYF

V: TRBV29-1
J: TRBJ2-7
size: -
D: -
DNA: TGCAGCGTTGAGGTCGGAGGCTCCTACGAGCAGTACTTC
CDR3: CSVEVGGSYEQYF

V: TRBV6-5
J: TRBJ2-7
size: few
D: TRBD2
DNA: TGTGCCAGCACCGCGGGAGCTACCTACGAGCAGTACTTC
CDR3: CASTAGATYEQYF

V: TRBV9
J: TRBJ2-1
size: -
D: TRBD1
DNA: TGTGCCAGCAGCGTCGGGACAGCTAATGAGCAGTTCTTC
CDR3: CASSVGTANEQFF

V: TRBV5-1
J: TRBJ2-6
size: few
D: TRBD1
DNA: TGCGCCAGCAGCTTGGAGGGACAGCCCTCTGGGGCCAACGTCCTGACTTTC
CDR3: CASSLEGQPSGANVLTF

V: TRBV5-1
J: TRBJ2-7
size: few
D: -
DNA: TGCGCCAGCAGCCGGGATGTAGGACGGGGTTACGAGCAGTACTTC
CDR3: CASSRDVGRGYEQYF

V: TRBV7-8
J: TRBJ2-7
size: -
D: TRBD2
DNA: TGTGCCAGCAGCTTAGCGCTCGGCGGGAGTGGCTACGAGCAGTACTTC
CDR3: CASSLALGGSGYEQYF

V: TRBV18
J: TRBJ2-5
size: -
D: TRBD2
DNA: TGTGCCAGCTCCCAGGGACTAGCTCAAGAGACCCAGTACTTC
CDR3: CASSQGLAQETQYF

V: TRBV5-1
J: TRBJ1-2
size: -
D: -
DNA: TGCGCCAGCAGCCCAAACGGACACAGAAGAGGCTACACCTTC
CDR3: CASSPNGHRRGYTF

V: TRBV12-5
J: TRBJ2-7
size: -
D: -
DNA: TGTGCTAGTGGTTTGGTGGGGGGCTACGAGCAGTACTTC
CDR3: CASGLVGGYEQYF

V: TRBV7-8
J: TRBJ2-7
size: -
D: TRBD2
DNA: TGTGCCAGCAGCTTTCGGGGGACTAGCGGAGCCTACGAGCAGTACTTC
CDR3: CASSFRGTSGAYEQYF

V: TRBV20-1
J: TRBJ1-2
size: few
D: -
DNA: TGCAGTGCGGCAGCAGGGCTCTATGGCTACACCTTC
CDR3: CSAAAGLYGYTF

V: TRBV9
J: TRBJ2-5
size: few
D: -
DNA: TGTGCCAGCAGCGTAGCAGCCGAATCCCGGGGGCGGGAGACCCAGTACTTC
CDR3: CASSVAAESRGRETQYF

V: TRBV6-5
J: TRBJ1-2
size: -
D: -
DNA: TGTGCCAGCAGTTACGCAGTTAACTATGGCTACACCTTC
CDR3: CASSYAVNYGYTF

V: TRBV9
J: TRBJ2-7
size: -
D: -
DNA: TGTGCCAGCAGCCAGACGGGCGGGAAAGTGTTGGATGAGCAGTACTTC
CDR3: CASSQTGGKVLDEQYF